This TCR beta chain was sequenced for a study of blood T cells in healthy people across ages. Looking at the study overall: Per two T cells, about one barcoded beta molecule was captured through template switching. Points from the study as a whole: It was found that TCR beta diversity correlated strongly with the percentage of naive T cells.

Primers used in a second PCR of about 6 to 12 cycles were a sample-barcoded 5' primer and a J-beta primer mix. TCRdb re-derived calls from the 5' RACE reads in MiXCR, one entry per CDR3 protein. The sample carries about 1.7 million distinct CDR3 sequences, over 25% recorded once. To note about this clonotype: Antigen: not known.

Germline CDR1 reads LNHNV; CDR2 reads YYDKDF (reference sequence). Losses at the gene ends were 0 bases for V and 2 bases for J; bases not matched to a gene: 6. The CDR3 sequence is 18 residues long. Material: blood. The genes are TRBV15 and TRBJ2-3; the match to TRBD2 covers 12 bases. This TCR came from a woman in her twenties or thirties in good health. CDR3 sequence reads: CATSREGGLAGTTDTQYF. The CDR3 region has the DNA TGTGCCACCAGCAGAGAGGGAGGACTAGCGGGGACCACAGATACGCAGTATTTT.